This T cell receptor beta chain is drawn from a study of OX40 agonist ivuxolimab in advanced cancers. Sequenced by immunoSEQ multiplex PCR; TCRdb stores in-frame clones only, minus some. The sample shows about 80,000 clones, roughly 90% of them seen only once. Trimming removed 5 bases at V and 1 base at J, with 9 bases between. The CDR3 loop spans 13 amino acids. In germline, CDR1 is SGHRS, CDR2 YFSETQ. This clone was found a few times. The TCR was taken from an adult with an advanced solid tumor such as melanoma, head and neck, liver or kidney cancer. The chain uses TRBV5-1 and TRBJ1-1; weak D call: TRBD1 (5 bases). Sequencing was performed on CD4+ or CD8+ T cells sorted from blood, taken in a trial of the OX40 agonist ivuxolimab. The CDR3 loop reads CASRQTGNTEAFF. The CDR3 DNA follows: TGCGCCAGCAGGCAAACAGGGAACACTGAAGCTTTCTTT.